The 11 T cell receptor beta chains below all came from one sample that was sequenced in a study of early T cells in non-severe SARS-CoV-2 infection. Using its own MiXCR run on the 5' RACE reads, TCRdb lists one record per CDR3 protein. The profile shows tens of thousands of distinct CDR3 sequences, roughly 15% of them singletons. The sequencing used whole blood, collected at baseline. All receptors come from an adult who was a healthcare worker with PCR-confirmed SARS-CoV-2 infection or an uninfected control (not recorded which).

The chain has TRBV7-2 and TRBJ2-3; no definite D call. This CDR3 has 13 amino acids. The germline gives CDR1 SGHTA, CDR2 FQGNSA. Deletions cut 1 base from V and 4 bases from J, with 6 bases between. As DNA, the CDR3 is TGTGCCAGCAGCTTAGAGAGATCAGATACGCAGTATTTT. Protein product: CASSLERSDTQYF.

This clonotype was recorded a few times. The chain couples TRBV28 to TRBJ2-3; 9 bases fit TRBD2. CDR3 length: 15 residues. CDR1 is MDHEN and CDR2 is SYDVKM in the germline V gene. Losses at the gene ends were 2 bases for V and 2 bases for J; bases not matched to a gene: 2. The CDR3 region is CASSLAGGVTDTQYF. The CDR3 region has the DNA TGTGCCAGCAGTTTAGCGGGAGGGGTCACAGATACGCAGTATTTT.

The V gene is TRBV7-9, the J gene TRBJ2-1, with no clear D. The germline CDR1 and CDR2 sequences are SEHNR and FQNEAQ (reference sequence). V was trimmed by 0 bases and J by 7 bases, leaving 10 bases between them. This CDR3 has 14 residues. The CDR3 nucleotides are TGTGCCAGCAGCTTAGCCTGGATGGGGAATGAGCAGTTCTTC. It codes for CASSLAWMGNEQFF.

This clonotype was detected a few times. The CDR3 sequence is CSVLPYTDTQYF. The CDR3 bases are TGCAGCGTTCTTCCTTACACAGATACGCAGTATTTT. The chain has TRBV29-1 and TRBJ2-3; D is undetermined. Trimming shortened V by 5 bases and J by 2 bases, and 8 bases separated the two germline ends. The CDR3 covers 12 residues. CDR1 and CDR2 (germline): SQVTM, ANQGSEA.

V is TRBV5-1 and J is TRBJ2-7; a possible D gene is TRBD1 (5 bases). CDR3 length equals 15 residues. V lost 0 bases and J lost 3, with 13 bases in between. Germline CDR1 SGHRS, CDR2 YFSETQ. The DNA of the CDR3 is TGCGCCAGCAGCTTGGATCCTAGGGGCCTCTACGAGCAGTACTTC. Translated, it gives CASSLDPRGLYEQYF.

This clonotype was detected only a few times. The V gene is TRBV6-1, the J gene TRBJ2-7, with 11 bases lining up with TRBD1. The germline V gene has CDR1 MNHNS and CDR2 SASEGT. V gave up 4 bases and J gave up 7 bases; unmatched junction bases: 6. This CDR3 contains 14 residues. The CDR3 DNA follows: TGTGCCAGCAGTGTCGGGACAGGGGGAGGGGAGCAGTACTTC. Its protein product is CASSVGTGGGEQYF.

The rearrangement uses TRBV2 and TRBJ1-5; D is possibly TRBD1 (5 bases). The CDR3 length is 13 residues. The germline V gene has CDR1 SNHLY and CDR2 FYNNEI. V was cut by 8 bases and J by 5 bases, with 13 bases left in between. CDR3 in amino acids: CASGARGDQPQHF. CDR3 coding DNA: TGTGCCAGCGGAGCTAGGGGCGATCAGCCCCAGCATTTT.

The rearrangement uses TRBV9 and TRBJ2-5, with 9 bases lining up with TRBD2. After removal of 4 bases from V and 4 bases from J, the junction contained 8 bases not matched to a gene. This CDR3 spans 15 amino acids. The germline V gene has CDR1 SGDLS and CDR2 YYNGEE. CDR3 nucleotide sequence: TGTGCCAGCAGCCTGGGCGGGAGGGCCGGAGAGACCCAGTACTTC. This encodes CASSLGGRAGETQYF.

This clonotype was detected a few times. This sequence joins TRBV27 and TRBJ1-1; D is uncertain. The V end lost 3 bases, the J end lost 5 bases, and 13 bases lay between the germline ends. CDR3 length: 14 residues. Germline assignment: CDR1 MNHEY and CDR2 SMNVEV (reference sequence). CDR3 coding DNA: TGTGCCAGCAGTTTGGGGAACGGGCCTACTGAAGCTTTCTTT. Residues: CASSLGNGPTEAFF.

The chain uses TRBV4-1 and TRBJ2-4; TRBD1 agrees at 8 bases. The CDR3 loop spans 17 amino acids. V lost 0 bases, J lost 1 base, and 5 bases stayed unmatched. Per germline, CDR1 MGHRA and CDR2 YSYEKL. The CDR3 sequence: CASSQDIRDRAKNIQYF. As DNA, the CDR3 is TGCGCCAGCAGCCAAGATATCCGGGACAGGGCCAAAAACATTCAGTACTTC.

This clonotype showed up just a few times. The chain recombines TRBV6-2 or TRBV6-3 with TRBJ2-1, with unresolved D. V was pared by 6 bases and J by 13 bases, with 13 bases between. Germline CDR1 reads MNHEY; CDR2 reads SVGEGT. The CDR3 covers 11 residues. The CDR3 here is CASSHGPNQFF. The CDR3 nucleotides read TGTGCCAGCAGCCACGGACCAAACCAGTTCTTC.